The 29 T cell receptor beta chains presented below share a single source sample, sequenced in a study of cytomegalovirus exposure and HLA in healthy donors. This PCR relied on a set of 60 Vbeta primers and 13 Jbeta primers. This table comes from immunoSEQ multiplex PCR, and its TCRdb copy is limited to in-frame clones, with some not included. The specimen's table records some 110,000 clones. Sequencing was performed on PBMCs. All receptors derive from a man aged 40-49 years in good health and CMV-seropositive.

J is TRBJ2-7 and V is TRBV5-1; possible D gene TRBD2, 6 bases. Trimming pared 4 bases from V and 2 bases from J, leaving 13 bases between. The CDR3 spans 14 residues. In germline, CDR1 is SGHRS, CDR2 YFSETQ. In DNA, the CDR3 is TGCGCCAGCAGCCCATCAGGACTAACCTACGAGCAGTACTTC. Protein: CASSPSGLTYEQYF.

V usage is TRBV7-3 and J usage is TRBJ2-6, with 7 bases that match TRBD2. The CDR3 is made up of 17 amino acids. Trimming removed 4 bases from V and 2 bases from J; junction bases left unmatched: 8. Per the germline V gene, CDR1 is SGHTA and CDR2 is FQGTGA. Here the CDR3 reads CASSWGGTAPGANVLTF. CDR3 DNA sequence: TGTGCCAGCAGCTGGGGAGGGACGGCCCCTGGGGCCAACGTCCTGACTTTC.

The chain joins TRBV2 to TRBJ2-3; 7 nucleotides match TRBD2. J gave up 4 bases and V 4 bases, and 8 bases lay outside the gene matches. The CDR3 contains 15 residues. The germline V gene encodes CDR1 SNHLY and CDR2 FYNNEI. The CDR3 reads CASSGTSRRSDTQYF. The CDR3, as DNA: TGTGCCAGCAGTGGGACTAGTCGTCGGTCAGATACGCAGTATTTT.

The chain links TRBV6-4 to TRBJ2-2; 7 nucleotides agree with TRBD2. V lost 4 bases to trimming and J lost 3 bases; unmatched junction nucleotides: 2. Germline V lookup: CDR1 MRHNA, CDR2 SNTAGT. This CDR3 has 14 residues. The CDR3 region has the DNA TGTGCCAGCAGTGTAACTAGCGACACCGGGGAGCTGTTTTTT. Translated, it gives CASSVTSDTGELFF.

The gene calls are TRBV5-1 and TRBJ1-1; TRBD1 agrees at 11 bases. V was clipped by 1 base and J by 3 bases; unmatched bases: 5. Germline V gene sequence: CDR1 SGHRS, CDR2 YFSETQ. The CDR3 is 16 amino acids. The CDR3 loop is CASSLMDRGLDTEAFF. CDR3 nucleotides: TGCGCCAGCAGCTTGATGGACAGGGGGCTTGACACTGAAGCTTTCTTT.

In regard to this clone: Relative to the germline gene, one junction end is altered; a read error may explain this. The chain links TRBV2 to TRBJ2-1; 10 bases fit TRBD2. The CDR3 is 15 amino acids. CDR1 and CDR2 from the germline V gene are SNHLY and FYNNEI. CDR3 coding DNA: TGTGCCAGCAGTGAAGGGCTAGCGGGAGTCTCAGCAGTCGTCTTC. Protein product: CASSEGLAGVSAVVF.

This CDR3 reads CASSMTTDTQYF. CDR3 DNA sequence: TGTGCCAGTAGTATGACTACGGATACGCAGTATTTT. V gene TRBV19 combines with J gene TRBJ2-3, with D possibly TRBD2 on 5 matching bases. Trimming took off 3 bases at V and 6 bases at J, with 7 bases between the two ends. The CDR3 loop spans 12 amino acids. Germline values: CDR1 LNHDA, CDR2 SQIVND (reference sequence).

This chain uses TRBV5-6 with TRBJ1-2, with 7 bases fitting TRBD1. CDR1 and CDR2 (germline): SGHDT, YYEEEE. Losses at the gene ends were 3 bases for V and 4 bases for J; bases not matched to a gene: 9. The CDR3 has 15 residues. The CDR3 is CASSWGGGGIYGYTF. The CDR3, as DNA: TGTGCCAGCAGCTGGGGTGGAGGGGGCATCTATGGCTACACCTTC.

The J gene is TRBJ1-5, the V gene TRBV27, with D perhaps TRBD1 (6 bases). V lost 6 bases and J lost 3, with 15 bases in between. The germline V gene encodes CDR1 MNHEY and CDR2 SMNVEV (reference sequence). This CDR3 spans 15 amino acids. The CDR3 DNA sequence: TGTGCCAGCAGCCGTACTGGACAGTACAATCAGCCCCAGCATTTT. Translating it yields CASSRTGQYNQPQHF.

V gene TRBV5-4 combines with J gene TRBJ2-7; 7 nucleotides align to TRBD2. The CDR3 length is 16 residues. CDR1 and CDR2 (germline): SGHNT, YYREEE (reference sequence). J gave up 6 bases and V 4 bases, and 16 bases lay outside the gene matches. DNA of the CDR3: TGTGCCAGCAGCCGGGAGGCGGCGGGATCAGGGCGCGAGCAGTACTTC. Translating gives CASSREAAGSGREQYF.

The chain links TRBV6-5 to TRBJ2-2; a weak D match, TRBD1 (5 bases). Germline lookup yields CDR1 MNHEY and CDR2 SVGAGI. V was cut by 0 bases and J by 7 bases, with 12 bases left in between. The CDR3 is made up of 15 amino acids. The CDR3 DNA reads as TGTGCCAGCAGTTACTCAGGGGTTACGGGCGGGGAGCTGTTTTTT. Protein product: CASSYSGVTGGELFF.

V gene TRBV4-3 combines with J gene TRBJ2-2; D unresolved. V lost 1 base and J 1 base, leaving 7 bases between the germline ends. The CDR3 loop spans 15 amino acids. Germline V gene lookup returns CDR1 LGHNA and CDR2 YSLEER. CDR3 loop: CASSQGLLNTGELFF. The CDR3 nucleotides read TGCGCCAGCAGCCAAGGGCTGTTGAACACCGGGGAGCTGTTTTTT.

CDR3 in DNA: TGTGCCAGCAGTGTAGGACAGGCCGGGGAGCTGTTTTTT. Protein: CASSVGQAGELFF. The chain combines TRBV2 with TRBJ2-2, with TRBD1 matching 7 bases. V was clipped by 4 bases and J by 6 bases; unmatched bases: 2. Germline V CDR1 and CDR2: SNHLY, FYNNEI. The CDR3 is made up of 13 amino acids. The full variable domain, with the rest looked up from reference TRBV2 and TRBJ2-2, is EPEVTQTPSHQVTQMGQEVILRCVPISNHLYFYWYRQILGQKVEFLVSFYNNEISEKSEIFDDQFSVERPDGSNFTLKIRSTKLEDSAMYFCASSVGQAGELFFGEGSRLTVL.

This chain connects TRBV30 to TRBJ1-1; the D is unclear. From germline, CDR1 is GTSNPN and CDR2 SVGIG (reference sequence). The CDR3 extends over 11 amino acids. Between the trimmed V and J ends, which lost 0 bases and 8 bases, there was a span of 7 bases. The CDR3 region is CAWSVLREAFF. DNA for the CDR3: TGTGCCTGGAGTGTACTTCGCGAAGCTTTCTTT.

J is TRBJ2-7 and V is TRBV7-8; 8 nucleotides agree with TRBD1. From germline, CDR1 is SGHVS and CDR2 FQNEAQ. V lost 6 bases to trimming and J lost 1 base; unmatched junction nucleotides: 8. This CDR3 is built from 15 residues. The DNA for the CDR3 is TGTGCCAGCAGACCCCGTGGACAGGGTTCCTACGAGCAGTACTTC. Its protein product is CASRPRGQGSYEQYF.

This chain connects TRBV7-2 to TRBJ2-5, with 7 positions matching TRBD2. The J call is in doubt because the DNA end fits TRBJ2-7 better. The CDR3 loop spans 17 amino acids. CDR1 is SGHTA and CDR2 is FQGNSA in the germline V gene. CDR3 nucleotides: TGTGCCAGCAGCTTAGATGGCGGTTCTTCCGGGGGGTACGAGCAGTACTTC. Translation: CASSLDGGSSGGYEQYF.

The V gene is TRBV10-3, the J gene TRBJ1-2; TRBD1 matches at 7 bases. Trimming removed 4 bases from V and 4 bases from J; junction bases left unmatched: 12. This CDR3 has 16 residues. Germline CDR1 reads ENHRY; CDR2 reads SYGVKD. The chain's CDR3 is CAISAQGKGAIYGYTF. The DNA for the CDR3 is TGTGCCATCAGTGCCCAAGGAAAGGGGGCGATCTATGGCTACACCTTC.

The chain employs TRBV27 and TRBJ2-2; TRBD2 agrees at 9 bases. The CDR3 loop spans 15 amino acids. Germline V gives CDR1 MNHEY, CDR2 SMNVEV (reference sequence). After removal of 7 bases from V and 5 bases from J, the junction contained 8 bases not matched to a gene. The CDR3 DNA follows: TGTGCCAGCATGGCGGGAGGGCCACGGACCGGGGAGCTGTTTTTT. Translation gives CASMAGGPRTGELFF.

The gene calls are TRBV10-3 and TRBJ2-7; D might be TRBD1 (6 bases). The CDR3 loop spans 14 amino acids. Germline loops: CDR1 ENHRY, CDR2 SYGVKD. Trimming pared 5 bases from V and 1 base from J, leaving 12 bases between. The CDR3 DNA is TGTGCCATCAGTACAGGGTCGGGATCCTACGAGCAGTACTTC. Translation gives CAISTGSGSYEQYF.

This sequence joins TRBV10-3 and TRBJ2-1, with 11 bases that match TRBD2. Germline V gives CDR1 ENHRY, CDR2 SYGVKD. The CDR3 covers 16 residues. V trimming: 4 bases; J trimming: 5 bases; junction bases outside the gene matches: 7. CDR3 loop: CAISAPTSGTDNEQFF. Here the CDR3 DNA reads TGTGCCATCAGTGCTCCGACTAGCGGGACGGACAATGAGCAGTTCTTC.

This rearrangement joins TRBV27 to TRBJ1-1, with D maybe TRBD1 (6 bases). Looked up from germline, CDR1 is MNHEY and CDR2 is SMNVEV (reference sequence). The CDR3 sequence is 15 residues long. V gave up 2 bases and J gave up 0 bases, with 10 bases separating them. The chain's CDR3 is CASSLKGGVNTEAFF. In DNA form, the CDR3 reads TGTGCCAGCAGTTTAAAAGGGGGGGTGAACACTGAAGCTTTCTTT.

This chain joins TRBV6-4 and TRBJ2-1; 11 nucleotides line up with TRBD2. V trimming: 3 bases; J trimming: 10 bases; junction bases outside the gene matches: 11. The germline CDR1 and CDR2 sequences are MRHNA and SNTAGT. The CDR3 loop spans 16 amino acids. CDR3 DNA: TGTGCCAGCAGTGATAGCGGGAGGGCTGGCGCAGGGGAGCAGTTCTTC. It yields the protein CASSDSGRAGAGEQFF.

This chain links TRBV28 with TRBJ2-2, with a possible D match to TRBD1 (6 bases). V shed 5 bases and J shed 2 bases, with 18 bases lying between them. Germline V gene lookup returns CDR1 MDHEN and CDR2 SYDVKM. The CDR3 contains 17 residues. CDR3 loop: CASSASLGAPNTGELFF. CDR3 bases: TGTGCCAGCAGTGCCTCGTTGGGGGCGCCAAACACCGGGGAGCTGTTTTTT.

The chain links TRBV6-6 to TRBJ2-4; the D gene is possibly TRBD1 (6 bases). V was trimmed by 7 bases and J by 8 bases, leaving 15 bases between them. The CDR3 is 13 residues long. The germline gives CDR1 MNHNY, CDR2 SVGAGI (reference sequence). CDR3 in amino acids: CASNQGGGDIQYF. The CDR3 DNA follows: TGTGCCAGCAACCAAGGGGGTGGAGACATTCAGTACTTC.

The rearrangement uses TRBV29-1 and TRBJ2-7, with 7 bases lining up with TRBD1. With V trimmed by 6 bases and J by 5 bases, 10 bases remained unmatched. This CDR3 spans 13 amino acids. CDR1 and CDR2 (germline): SQVTM, ANQGSEA. CDR3 loop: CSVGSGDSHEQYF. The DNA of the CDR3 is TGCAGCGTGGGGTCCGGGGACAGCCACGAGCAGTACTTC.

The CDR3 coding sequence is TGCGCCAGCAGCTTAGCCGGGACTACGGGCTCCTACGAGCAGTACTTC. It translates to CASSLAGTTGSYEQYF. This chain joins TRBV5-1 and TRBJ2-7, with 7 bases fitting TRBD2. Unmatched junction bases numbered 8, after V lost 2 bases and J lost 0 bases. The CDR3 consists of 16 residues. Per the germline V gene, CDR1 is SGHRS and CDR2 is YFSETQ. Full variable domain (outside the CDR3, taken from reference TRBV5-1 and TRBJ2-7): KAGVTQTPRYLIKTRGQQVTLSCSPISGHRSVSWYQQTPGQGLQFLFEYFSETQRNKGNFPGRFSGRQFSNSRSEMNVSTLELGDSALYLCASSLAGTTGSYEQYFGPGTRLTVT.

The chain uses TRBV13 and TRBJ2-1, with D possibly TRBD2 on 5 matching bases. This CDR3 has 15 residues. Looked up from germline, CDR1 is PRHDT and CDR2 is FYEKMQ (reference sequence). With 4 bases removed from V and 3 bases from J, the gap between germline ends came to 13 bases. CDR3 coding DNA: TGTGCCAGCAGCTACGAGGGCCAAATCTACAATGAGCAGTTCTTC. Its protein product is CASSYEGQIYNEQFF.

The chain has TRBV9 and TRBJ1-6, with D unresolved. V lost 3 bases, J lost 0 bases, and 10 bases lay in between. The CDR3 is made up of 16 amino acids. Germline V gene sequence: CDR1 SGDLS, CDR2 YYNGEE. The CDR3 loop is CASSELESSYNSPLHF. CDR3 in DNA: TGTGCCAGCAGCGAACTGGAGAGCTCCTATAATTCACCCCTCCACTTT.

The V gene is TRBV5-1, the J gene TRBJ2-5; TRBD2 matches at 13 bases. V gave up 0 bases and J gave up 5 bases; unmatched junction bases: 4. Looked up from germline, CDR1 is SGHRS and CDR2 is YFSETQ. This CDR3 is built from 16 residues. CDR3 DNA sequence: TGCGCCAGCAGCTTGGGACTAGCGGGAGGCCAGGAGACCCAGTACTTC. This encodes CASSLGLAGGQETQYF.